This TCR beta chain stems from a study of cytomegalovirus exposure and HLA in healthy donors. Germline V gives CDR1 SEHNR, CDR2 FQNEAQ (reference sequence). This CDR3 has 14 amino acids. With 5 bases clipped from V and 6 bases from J, the junction kept 5 bases outside the gene matches. PCR was performed using 60 Vbeta and 13 Jbeta primers. Using immunoSEQ multiplex PCR, the repertoire was profiled, and TCRdb retains in-frame clones only, with some absent. The table records about 150,000 clones, approximately 88% of them present only once. Sequencing was performed on PBMCs. This sequence was found in a young woman in good health and CMV-seronegative. J is TRBJ1-1 and V is TRBV7-9; TRBD1 aligns across 11 bases. The CDR3 region is CASSPGTGGPEAFF. The CDR3 coding sequence is TGTGCCAGCAGCCCCGGGACAGGGGGTCCTGAAGCTTTCTTT.